This TCR beta chain stems from a study of cytomegalovirus exposure and HLA in healthy donors. The PCR ran on 60 Vbeta and 13 Jbeta primers. TCRdb's copy holds only in-frame clones and misses some; the assay was immunoSEQ multiplex PCR. The repertoire holds under 100,000 clones, with about 80% as singletons. Only a few counts were recorded for this clone. The length of the CDR3 is 13 residues. Germline V lookup: CDR1 MGHRA, CDR2 YSYEKL. J gave up 11 bases and V 1 base, and 6 bases lay outside the gene matches. The sequencing sample was made of PBMCs. The clonotype originates from a man aged 30 to 45 in good health and CMV-seronegative. This sequence joins TRBV4-1 and TRBJ2-7; 9 bases line up with TRBD1. This CDR3 reads CASSQGLTGGKYF. For the CDR3, the DNA is TGCGCCAGCAGCCAAGGCCTTACAGGGGGCAAGTACTTC.